This TCR beta chain stems from a study of blood T cell repertoires in COVID-19. Study-wide context: Acute and convalescent COVID-19 specimens originated in the United States, Italy and Spain. T cells, B-cell-depleted T cells, or PBMCs supplied cDNA or gDNA.

Method: immunoSEQ multiplex PCR; TCRdb's copy keeps in-frame clones and lacks some. Among some 330,000 clones listed, approximately 88% were seen once. Donors were grouped by their self-reported clinical history. The V and J ends lost 3 bases and 4 bases respectively, with 13 bases between them. The germline gives CDR1 MDHEN, CDR2 SYDVKM. This CDR3 is 16 amino acids long. The sample comprised PBMCs or T cells enriched from blood (not recorded which). The origin of this receptor is a man under 40 who had recovered from COVID-19. This chain connects TRBV28 to TRBJ1-6; a weak D match, TRBD1 (5 bases). The CDR3 DNA follows: TGTGCCAGCAGTTTTCAGGGATCCGTTTATAATTCACCCCTCCACTTT. It specifies CASSFQGSVYNSPLHF.